One and the same sample provided the 26 T cell receptor beta chains below, sequenced in a study of shared clonotypes between healthy human individuals. TCRdb keeps only in-frame clones here, not all; method: immunoSEQ multiplex PCR. The repertoire has 2 million to 2.5 million clones, under 97% of them found once; the top ten carry 0.1% to 0.15%. Input material: naive CD4+ T cells sorted from blood. Documented subset: CD45RA+ positively selected. Receptor source: a man younger than 35 in good health.

CDR3 loop: CASSQDLRVPGANVLTF. The CDR3 DNA follows: TGCGCCAGCAGCCAAGATCTGCGGGTGCCTGGGGCCAACGTCCTGACTTTC. The chain links TRBV4-1 to TRBJ2-6; a possible D gene is TRBD2 (5 bases). Germline-derived CDR1 and CDR2 are MGHRA and YSYEKL. This CDR3 region has 17 residues. Between the trimmed V and J ends, which lost 0 bases and 2 bases, there was a span of 11 bases.

This chain joins TRBV7-9 and TRBJ2-5; D may be TRBD2 (6 bases). The CDR3 length is 14 residues. Trimming stripped 1 base from V and 5 bases from J, with 11 bases between. Germline loops: CDR1 SEHNR, CDR2 FQNEAQ (reference sequence). The DNA for the CDR3 is TGTGCCAGCAGCTTAGTCCCTAGCGTTGAGACCCAGTACTTC. This sequence encodes CASSLVPSVETQYF.

The rearrangement uses TRBV7-9 and TRBJ2-4, with D tentatively TRBD1 (5 bases). Germline V gene lookup returns CDR1 SEHNR and CDR2 FQNEAQ (reference sequence). The CDR3 is 15 amino acids. Trimming took off 5 bases at V and 6 bases at J, with 17 bases between the two ends. The CDR3 reads CASSLGAIILNIQYF. The CDR3 DNA is TGTGCCAGCAGCCTTGGGGCCATCATATTAAACATTCAGTACTTC.

V and J are TRBV9 and TRBJ2-3; maybe TRBD2 (6 bases). Trimming left V 0 bases short and J 5 bases short, with 10 bases between. Germline V gives CDR1 SGDLS, CDR2 YYNGEE. The CDR3 has 14 amino acids. The CDR3 region is CASSVGHSGDTQYF. DNA of the CDR3: TGTGCCAGCAGCGTAGGCCATAGCGGAGATACGCAGTATTTT.

The chain employs TRBV18 and TRBJ2-1; the match to TRBD2 covers 11 bases. Germline values: CDR1 KGHSH, CDR2 LQKENI. The CDR3 spans 16 residues. V trimming: 1 base; J trimming: 5 bases; junction bases outside the gene matches: 4. The CDR3: CASSPQGLAVDNEQFF. CDR3 nucleotides: TGTGCCAGCTCACCACAGGGACTAGCGGTCGACAATGAGCAGTTCTTC.

This clone has a single count. The chain couples TRBV10-3 to TRBJ1-2, with TRBD1 identical over 7 bases. CDR3 size: 12 residues. With 10 bases clipped from V and 4 bases from J, the junction kept 6 bases outside the gene matches. From germline, CDR1 is ENHRY and CDR2 SYGVKD. The CDR3 protein is CASGQASYGYTF. CDR3 nucleotides: TGTGCCAGCGGACAGGCGAGCTATGGCTACACCTTC.

V usage is TRBV18 and J usage is TRBJ1-1, with D tentatively TRBD1 (6 bases). This CDR3 contains 13 residues. The V and J ends lost 2 bases and 8 bases respectively, with 12 bases between them. Germline values: CDR1 KGHSH, CDR2 LQKENI. CDR3 coding DNA: TGTGCCAGCTCACCAAGGGCAGGGGACGAAGCTTTCTTT. Its translation is CASSPRAGDEAFF.

The chain combines TRBV27 with TRBJ2-7, with D uncertain. The CDR3 sequence is 13 residues long. CDR1 is MNHEY and CDR2 is SMNVEV in the germline V gene (reference sequence). V lost 2 bases and J 3 bases, leaving 8 bases between the germline ends. The CDR3 nucleotides read TGTGCCAGCAGTTTAGGAGTGAACTACGAGCAGTACTTC. Translated, it gives CASSLGVNYEQYF.

As regards this clone: One end of the junction does not line up with germline, which may come from a read error. This chain uses TRBV5-6 with TRBJ2-7; D is unclear. Germline V gene data show CDR1 as SGHDT and CDR2 as YYEEEE. The CDR3 length is 13 residues. For the CDR3, the DNA is TGTGCCAGCAGCTTAGGAAATGTGATTGGGGTGTTCTTC. Amino acids: CASSLGNVIGVFF.

The J gene is TRBJ2-2, the V gene TRBV6-5; D is possibly TRBD2 (5 bases). The CDR3 has 15 amino acids. The germline CDR1 and CDR2 sequences are MNHEY and SVGAGI. The germline V and J ends were trimmed by 2 bases and 7 bases, with 14 bases remaining between them. CDR3 in amino acids: CASSYLSFAGGELFF. Written as DNA, the CDR3 is TGTGCCAGCAGTTACCTTTCTTTCGCGGGCGGGGAGCTGTTTTTT.

This chain uses TRBV5-4 with TRBJ2-5; possible D gene TRBD1, 6 bases. Germline CDR1 and CDR2: SGHNT and YYREEE (reference sequence). This CDR3 is built from 14 residues. V lost 0 bases to trimming and J lost 2 bases, with 8 bases between them. CDR3 loop: CASSLEDRQETQYF. The CDR3 nucleotides read TGTGCCAGCAGCTTGGAAGACAGGCAAGAGACCCAGTACTTC.

The J gene is TRBJ2-7, the V gene TRBV7-8; 13 bases align to TRBD2. The length of the CDR3 is 17 residues. The V and J ends lost 5 bases and 6 bases, in that order; junction bases with no gene match: 13. Germline V gives CDR1 SGHVS, CDR2 FQNEAQ. In DNA form, the CDR3 reads TGTGCCAGCAGCACGACAATCCGGACTAGCGGGAGTGGCGAGCAGTACTTC. Amino acids: CASSTTIRTSGSGEQYF.

The chain is built from TRBV5-1 and TRBJ2-3; 10 bases are a match to TRBD2. Germline V gene sequence: CDR1 SGHRS, CDR2 YFSETQ. V lost 2 bases to trimming and J lost 3 bases; unmatched junction nucleotides: 9. The CDR3 totals 17 residues. CDR3 protein: CASSLWSGGAKTDTQYF. The CDR3 DNA follows: TGCGCCAGCAGCTTATGGAGCGGGGGGGCCAAGACAGATACGCAGTATTTT.

The CDR3 loop reads CSSRVQETQYF. The CDR3 coding sequence is TGCAGTAGCCGGGTCCAAGAGACCCAGTACTTC. This chain links TRBV20-1 with TRBJ2-5; no clear D gene. The CDR3 sequence is 11 residues long. V lost 8 bases and J 1 base, leaving 8 bases between the germline ends. Germline loops: CDR1 DFQATT, CDR2 SNEGSKA (reference sequence).

The chain employs TRBV21-1 and TRBJ1-1. TRBV21-1 is reported as a pseudogene. The CDR3 runs 15 residues. The CDR3 here is CASSAEDVGRTEAFF. The CDR3 nucleotides read TGTGCCAGCAGCGCCGAGGATGTGGGTCGCACTGAAGCTTTCTTT.

With respect to this clone: The same CDR3 also results from other DNA sequences found in this sample. V usage is TRBV5-1 and J usage is TRBJ1-2, with 7 bases that match TRBD1. The CDR3 contains 13 residues. In germline, CDR1 is SGHRS, CDR2 YFSETQ. Unmatched junction bases numbered 1, after V lost 4 bases and J lost 1 base. CDR3 sequence: CASSQGGNYGYTF. The CDR3 bases are TGCGCCAGCAGCCAGGGGGGTAACTATGGCTACACCTTC. Full variable domain (missing parts from reference TRBV5-1 and TRBJ1-2): KAGVTQTPRYLIKTRGQQVTLSCSPISGHRSVSWYQQTPGQGLQFLFEYFSETQRNKGNFPGRFSGRQFSNSRSEMNVSTLELGDSALYLCASSQGGNYGYTFGSGTRLTVV.

V and J are TRBV5-1 and TRBJ2-2; possible D gene TRBD2, 5 bases. Per germline, CDR1 SGHRS and CDR2 YFSETQ. Between the trimmed V and J ends, which lost 5 bases and 5 bases, there was a span of 13 bases. CDR3 length: 14 residues. The CDR3 sequence: CASRPGPGTGELFF. The DNA for the CDR3 is TGCGCCAGCAGACCCGGACCGGGAACCGGGGAGCTGTTTTTT.

The CDR3 region has the DNA TGCGCCAGCAGCCAAGCGGACAGGTACACTGAAGCTTTCTTT. Translated: CASSQADRYTEAFF. The J gene is TRBJ1-1, the V gene TRBV4-1; 7 nucleotides agree with TRBD1. This CDR3 comprises 14 residues. Germline V gives CDR1 MGHRA, CDR2 YSYEKL. The junction had 2 bases not matched to a gene; V was cut back by 1 base and J by 3 bases.

The chain employs TRBV7-2 and TRBJ1-5; D may be TRBD1 (5 bases). With 5 bases removed from V and 5 bases from J, the gap between germline ends came to 10 bases. This CDR3 comprises 13 residues. The germline V gene encodes CDR1 SGHTA and CDR2 FQGNSA. Written as DNA, the CDR3 is TGTGCCAGCAGCCACGGGGACCATCAGCCCCAGCATTTT. Its protein is CASSHGDHQPQHF.

The chain combines TRBV6-1 with TRBJ1-5; D is perhaps TRBD1 (5 bases). Germline V gene data show CDR1 as MNHNS and CDR2 as SASEGT. The CDR3 loop spans 13 amino acids. Between the trimmed V and J ends, which lost 2 bases and 5 bases, there was a span of 7 bases. The CDR3 region has the DNA TGTGCCAGCAGTGAAAGGGGACATCAGCCCCAGCATTTT. It codes for CASSERGHQPQHF.

This chain uses TRBV23-1 with TRBJ2-5; 11 nucleotides match TRBD1. TRBV23-1 is an ORF, with its function uncertain. V shed 0 bases and J 2 bases; nucleotides not matched to a gene: 8. This CDR3 is built from 18 residues. CDR3 amino acids: CASSQSKPGTGGQETQYF. The CDR3 DNA reads as TGCGCCAGCAGTCAATCGAAACCCGGGACAGGGGGACAAGAGACCCAGTACTTC.

This chain connects TRBV7-9 to TRBJ2-7; 12 bases align to TRBD2. Germline V gene lookup returns CDR1 SEHNR and CDR2 FQNEAQ (reference sequence). The CDR3 length is 15 residues. V dropped 2 bases and J dropped 7; count of bases not matched to a gene: 6. The CDR3 spells CASSLTTSGSSEQYF. CDR3 coding DNA: TGTGCCAGCAGCTTAACGACTAGCGGGAGCAGTGAGCAGTACTTC.

The rearrangement uses TRBV7-2 and TRBJ2-1; 9 positions match TRBD2. This CDR3 is built from 15 residues. The ends lost 2 bases at V and 6 bases at J; junction bases unmatched: 5. Germline V gene lookup returns CDR1 SGHTA and CDR2 FQGNSA. CDR3 nucleotide sequence: TGTGCCAGCAGCTTAAGGCGGGGGGGCGTCAATGAGCAGTTCTTC. It translates to CASSLRRGGVNEQFF.

The gene calls are TRBV2 and TRBJ2-5; D is uncertain. CDR3 length equals 14 residues. The germline V gene encodes CDR1 SNHLY and CDR2 FYNNEI. Trimming removed 3 bases at V and 5 bases at J, with 13 bases between. CDR3 protein: CASSERPGFETQYF. CDR3 DNA sequence: TGTGCCAGCAGTGAGAGGCCCGGATTCGAGACCCAGTACTTC.

The chain combines TRBV19 with TRBJ1-2; TRBD1 is a possible D gene (5 bases). The CDR3 consists of 14 residues. The V end lost 4 bases, the J end lost 6 bases, and 15 bases lay between the germline ends. Germline V CDR1 and CDR2: LNHDA, SQIVND (reference sequence). CDR3 sequence: CASSTPGKPHGYTF. The DNA for the CDR3 is TGTGCCAGTAGTACCCCAGGGAAACCCCATGGCTACACCTTC.

This clone was seen only once. The chain links TRBV7-9 to TRBJ2-7, with D unclear. Germline V gives CDR1 SEHNR, CDR2 FQNEAQ (reference sequence). This CDR3 spans 14 amino acids. Trimming pared 5 bases from V and 2 bases from J, leaving 13 bases between. Here the CDR3 reads CASSLTADPYEQYF. The CDR3 DNA is TGTGCCAGCAGCCTTACCGCCGACCCCTACGAGCAGTACTTC.